These 6 T cell receptor beta chains were sequenced from one sample in a study of blood T cells in healthy people across ages. A second PCR, run for about 7 to 11 cycles, used a sample-barcoded 5' primer plus a J-beta primer mix. One entry per CDR3 protein results from TCRdb running MiXCR on the 5' RACE reads. There are around 990,000 distinct CDR3 sequences in the sample; 20% to 25% occur only once, and around 0.75% lies in the top ten. In addition, the sample was reused for a study of T cells of mothers and their children.

Specimen: blood. These TCRs come from a girl aged 2-10 years in good health.

The J gene is TRBJ2-5, the V gene TRBV10-1; 9 bases align to TRBD2. Trimming removed 0 bases from V and 1 base from J; junction bases left unmatched: 6. Per germline, CDR1 WNHNN and CDR2 SYGVQD (reference sequence). This CDR3 has 17 residues. The CDR3 reads CASSESSLSGSQETQYF. CDR3 bases: TGCGCCAGCAGTGAGTCGAGCCTTAGCGGGAGCCAAGAGACCCAGTACTTC.

V is TRBV6-5 and J is TRBJ1-2; unclear D gene. CDR1 is MNHEY, CDR2 SVGAGI, per germline. CDR3 length equals 16 residues. V was pared by 2 bases and J by 3 bases, with 16 bases between. This CDR3 is CASSYEGLNGDYGYTF. In DNA, the CDR3 is TGTGCCAGCAGTTACGAAGGTCTGAACGGGGACTATGGCTACACCTTC.

This clonotype was counted a few times. The chain couples TRBV7-2 to TRBJ2-5; no clear D gene. The length of the CDR3 is 12 residues. Deletions cut 2 bases from V and 4 bases from J, with 5 bases between. CDR1 is SGHTA and CDR2 is FQGNSA in the germline V gene. The CDR3 protein is CASSLMAETQYF. The CDR3 DNA follows: TGTGCCAGCAGCTTAATGGCAGAGACCCAGTACTTC.

This clonotype was seen a handful of times. This rearrangement joins TRBV21-1 to TRBJ2-4. TRBV21-1 is listed as a pseudogene. The CDR3 is made up of 10 amino acids. CDR3 nucleotide sequence: TGTGCCAGCAGAGTCGGGATTCAGTACTTC. This sequence encodes CASRVGIQYF.

The table lists this clonotype with a few counts. The chain combines TRBV15 with TRBJ2-1; tentatively, D is TRBD2 (5 bases). Germline CDR1 reads LNHNV; CDR2 reads YYDKDF (reference sequence). Between the trimmed V and J ends, which lost 0 bases and 0 bases, there was a span of 15 bases. This CDR3 has 18 residues. CDR3 loop: CATSRDGSSPSSYNEQFF. The CDR3 DNA sequence: TGTGCCACCAGCAGAGATGGGAGTAGCCCGAGCTCCTACAATGAGCAGTTCTTC. Together with reference TRBV15 and TRBJ2-1, the CDR3 gives the full variable domain: DAMVIQNPRYQVTQFGKPVTLSCSQTLNHNVMYWYQQKSSQAPKLLFHYYDKDFNNEADTPDNFQSRRPNTSFCFLDIRSPGLGDTAMYLCATSRDGSSPSSYNEQFFGPGTRLTVL.

The J gene is TRBJ1-1, the V gene TRBV7-9; D is possibly TRBD1 (5 bases). Germline V gene data show CDR1 as SEHNR and CDR2 as FQNEAQ (reference sequence). Trimming shortened V by 0 bases and J by 4 bases, and 9 bases separated the two germline ends. The CDR3 spans 14 residues. The CDR3 DNA reads as TGTGCCAGCAGCTTAGCCAGGGAGGGCACTGAAGCTTTCTTT. Protein: CASSLAREGTEAFF.